These T cell receptor beta chains were read from a single sample in a study of shared clonotypes between healthy human individuals. The protocol was immunoSEQ multiplex PCR, while the TCRdb copy is restricted to in-frame clones and leaves out a portion. The data show about 2.3 million clones, over 90% seen once. The sample taken for sequencing was naive CD4+ T cells from PBMCs. All receptors come from a man between 18 and 35 years old in good health. Some clones in this sample may be carry-over from other donors' samples. Both conserved end residues are part of each CDR3. The D gene is left open where the match is weak. Clone size is not always given. Where it is, it says once, few, many or a class for expanded clones.

clone_size	v_call	j_call	d_call	cdr3_nt	cdr3_aa
few	TRBV13	TRBJ1-5	.	TGTGCCAGCAGCTTAAACAGGGTGGGACAGCCCCAGCATTTT	CASSLNRVGQPQHF
.	TRBV5-1	TRBJ2-1	TRBD2	TGCGCCAGCAGCTCCGGGACTAGCGGGAGTGAGCAGTTCTTC	CASSSGTSGSEQFF
.	TRBV11-2	TRBJ2-7	.	TGTGCCAGCAGCTTAGGTCCACTGGGTACCTACGAGCAGTACTTC	CASSLGPLGTYEQYF
.	TRBV5-4	TRBJ2-1	.	TGTGCCAGCAGCTTGGCCGGGAATTCCTACAATGAGCAGTTCTTC	CASSLAGNSYNEQFF
.	TRBV28	TRBJ2-7	TRBD1	TGTGCCAGCAGACCCCGGACAGGACTCCTCTACGAGCAGTACTTC	CASRPRTGLLYEQYF
.	TRBV28	TRBJ1-5	TRBD1	TGTGCCAGCAGTTCGAGGGGACAGGGGATAGGTCAGCCCCAGCATTTT	CASSSRGQGIGQPQHF
.	TRBV19	TRBJ1-5	.	TGTGCCAGTCCCCCCGATGGGACACTATGGGAACAGCCCCAGCATTTT	CASPPDGTLWEQPQHF
.	TRBV7-3	TRBJ2-3	.	TGTGCCAGCACCCCACAGGGGGGGCGCGGGGCAGATACGCAGTATTTT	CASTPQGGRGADTQYF
.	TRBV6-1	TRBJ2-6	.	TGTGCCAGCAGTGAAGGGGCAACCGGGGCCAACGTCCTGACTTTC	CASSEGATGANVLTF
.	TRBV10-2	TRBJ2-7	TRBD1	TGCGCCAGCAGTGGGGACAGGGGAGTAAACGAGCAGTACTTC	CASSGDRGVNEQYF
.	TRBV6-5	TRBJ1-5	.	TGTGCCAGCAGCGCCGACAGCTTATATCAGCCCCAGCATTTT	CASSADSLYQPQHF
.	TRBV7-8	TRBJ1-1	.	TGTGCCAGCAGCTTAGGGGGTCGGGGCGCTTTCTTT	CASSLGGRGAFF
.	TRBV18	TRBJ2-1	.	TGTGCCAGCTCACCACCGGGGGTCAATGAGCAGTTCTTC	CASSPPGVNEQFF
.	TRBV6-5	TRBJ1-3	TRBD1	TGTGCCAGCAGTCGGACAGGAGGAAACACCATATATTTT	CASSRTGGNTIYF
.	TRBV25-1	TRBJ2-5	.	TGTGCCAGCAGTGAATCCAGCAGGGCTAGGGAGACCCAGTACTTC	CASSESSRARETQYF
.	TRBV11-2	TRBJ2-5	.	TGTGCCAGCAGCCCGAGCGGGTTCGAGACCCAGTACTTC	CASSPSGFETQYF
.	TRBV11-3	TRBJ2-1	.	TGTGCCAGCAGCCCCGGGCGAGATGAGCAGTTCTTC	CASSPGRDEQFF
.	TRBV28	TRBJ2-1	.	TGTGCCAGCATCTTCGGGCGGGGTAGATACAATGAGCAGTTCTTC	CASIFGRGRYNEQFF
.	TRBV27	TRBJ2-6	.	TGTGCCAGCAGTTTAGGTATTGGGGCCAACGTCCTGACTTTC	CASSLGIGANVLTF
.	TRBV4-1	TRBJ1-5	TRBD1	TGCGCCAGCAGCCAGATACCGGGACAGGGGCTTCAGCCCCAGCATTTT	CASSQIPGQGLQPQHF
.	TRBV28	TRBJ2-3	TRBD2	TGTGCCAGCAGTCCTAGCGGGATTGGGGTTAGCACAGATACGCAGTATTTT	CASSPSGIGVSTDTQYF
.	TRBV2	TRBJ1-1	.	TGTGCCAGCAGTGAAAGGCAGATGAACACTGAAGCTTTCTTT	CASSERQMNTEAFF
.	TRBV18	TRBJ1-1	.	TGTGCCAGCTCAGACCCGGGGACTGAAGCTTTCTTT	CASSDPGTEAFF
.	TRBV5-1	TRBJ2-7	TRBD2	TGCGCCAGCAGCCTCATTGGGACTAGCTCCTACGAGCAGTACTTC	CASSLIGTSSYEQYF
once	TRBV5-4	TRBJ1-4	.	TGTGCCAGCAGCTTGCAAGGGGGGGGTGAAAAACTGTTTTTT	CASSLQGGGEKLFF
.	TRBV2	TRBJ2-1	TRBD2	TGTGCCAGCAAAGGACTAGCGGGAGATCTTGAGCAGTTCTTC	CASKGLAGDLEQFF
.	TRBV5-8	TRBJ2-7	.	TGTGCCAGCAGCGTACCTACCCGGCGCAGGAACGAGCAGTACTTC	CASSVPTRRRNEQYF
.	TRBV15	TRBJ2-2	TRBD1	TGTGCCACCAGCAGGGGACAGGGGACCGGGGAGCTGTTTTTT	CATSRGQGTGELFF
.	TRBV11-1	TRBJ2-3	TRBD2	TGCGCCAGCAGCCCCATAGCGGGAAGCACAGATACGCAGTATTTT	CASSPIAGSTDTQYF
.	TRBV5-1	TRBJ2-1	TRBD2	TGCGCCAGCAGCCCTGGAGGGGCTAGCGGGAGGTTGTACAATGAGCAGTTCTTC	CASSPGGASGRLYNEQFF
.	TRBV5-1	TRBJ2-1	.	TGCGCCAGCAGCTTGGCACTGTACAATGAGCAGTTCTTC	CASSLALYNEQFF
once	TRBV27	TRBJ1-4	.	TGTGCCAGCAGATCTTACCGCGGGGGTGAAAAACTGTTTTTT	CASRSYRGGEKLFF
.	TRBV18	TRBJ1-2	.	TGTGCCAGCTCACACTCGACAGAGGTAGGAGCTTATGGCTACACCTTC	CASSHSTEVGAYGYTF
.	TRBV9	TRBJ1-1	TRBD1	TGTGCCAGCAGCCCCTGGACAGGATTCACTGAAGCTTTCTTT	CASSPWTGFTEAFF
.	TRBV7-3	TRBJ1-1	.	TGTGCCAGCAGCCCCTCAGGGGTGGGCACTGAAGCTTTCTTT	CASSPSGVGTEAFF
.	TRBV10-3	TRBJ1-3	.	TGTGCCATCACGGGGGGTGGTGGAAACACCATATATTTT	CAITGGGGNTIYF
.	TRBV7-9	TRBJ2-3	TRBD1	TGTGCCAGCAGCTTAGCCCGACAGGGGGGCACAGATACGCAGTATTTT	CASSLARQGGTDTQYF
once	TRBV5-1	TRBJ1-2	.	TGCGCCAGCAGGCGGGGGGTCTATGGCTACACCTTC	CASRRGVYGYTF
.	TRBV19	TRBJ1-1	.	TGTGCCAGTAGTACCCAGCGGGGGGATGGCACTGAAGCTTTCTTT	CASSTQRGDGTEAFF
.	TRBV14	TRBJ2-5	TRBD2	TGTGCCAGCAGCCAAGATCGGGCTAGCGGCCAAGAGACCCAGTACTTC	CASSQDRASGQETQYF
.	TRBV5-1	TRBJ2-5	TRBD2	TGCGCCAGCAGCACCGGGACTAGCGGTACACTGGGTGAGACCCAGTACTTC	CASSTGTSGTLGETQYF
.	TRBV5-4	TRBJ2-1	TRBD2	TGTGCCAGCAGTCGACTAGCGGGAGGCTACAATGAGCAGTTCTTC	CASSRLAGGYNEQFF
.	TRBV5-4	TRBJ1-2	TRBD1	TGTGCCAGCAGCTCGGGACAGGGGATCCATGGCTACACCTTC	CASSSGQGIHGYTF
.	TRBV29-1	TRBJ1-1	.	TGCAGCTCCAGGGCATCGTCTAGCTTGGCTTTCTTT	CSSRASSSLAFF
once	TRBV11-3	TRBJ2-2	.	TGTGCCAGCAGACATTTGGGGAACACCGGGGAGCTGTTTTTT	CASRHLGNTGELFF
.	TRBV5-1	TRBJ1-4	TRBD1	TGCGCCAGCAGCCTGGGACAGTTCAGTGAAAAACTGTTTTTT	CASSLGQFSEKLFF
once	TRBV5-1	TRBJ1-4	TRBD1	TGCGCCAGCAGCTTGGGGACAGGACCTAATGAAAAACTGTTTTTT	CASSLGTGPNEKLFF
once	TRBV5-1	TRBJ2-5	.	TGCGCCAGCAGCTTGGGCGGGTACTTTCGGGAGACCCAGTACTTC	CASSLGGYFRETQYF
.	TRBV27	TRBJ2-7	.	TGTGCCAGCAGTTTAAAACGAGGGTCTTACGAGCAGTACTTC	CASSLKRGSYEQYF
.	TRBV7-8	TRBJ2-7	TRBD1	TGTGCCAGCAGCTTAGGCTGGACAGGGGACTACGAGCAGTACTTC	CASSLGWTGDYEQYF